This is a list of T cell receptor beta chains from one sample in a study of blood T cell repertoires in COVID-19. Using immunoSEQ multiplex PCR, the repertoire was profiled, and TCRdb retains in-frame clones only, with some absent. This sample yields under 250,000 clones, of which roughly 86% are seen a single time; approximately 5.5% belongs to the top ten. Sequenced sample: peripheral blood. The receptors derive from a woman aged 80 or older with COVID-19, enrolled during active disease. Each CDR3 is given with its conserved first and last residue. The D gene is left open where the match is weak. Clone size is stated in some rows and not others, as once, few, many or a class when expanded.

>TRBJ2-1|TRBV12-3/TRBV12-4|11|-|once
TGTGCCAGCAGTTCACAGCCTCGGCAGTTCTTC
CASSSQPRQFF
>TRBJ2-7|TRBV2|14|-|-
TGTGCCAGCAGTCGGGGGGCAGCCCTTCACGAGCAGTACTTC
CASSRGAALHEQYF
>TRBJ1-5|TRBV6-6|14|TRBD1|-
TGTGCCAGCAGTTGGGGACAGAAGAATCAGCCCCAGCATTTT
CASSWGQKNQPQHF
>TRBJ2-1|TRBV19|16|-|-
TGTGCCAGTAGTATAGATATGGGAGACCCCTACAATGAGCAGTTCTTC
CASSIDMGDPYNEQFF
>TRBJ1-1|TRBV9|16|TRBD1|few
TGTGCCAGCAGCGTCGGACAGGGGGCCTTGAACACTGAAGCTTTCTTT
CASSVGQGALNTEAFF
>TRBJ2-5|TRBV18|13|-|-
TGTGCCAGCTCCCCGGGACAGGAGCGGGACCAGTACTTC
CASSPGQERDQYF
>TRBJ1-1|TRBV28|16|TRBD1|-
TGTGCCAGCAGTTCTGGGACAGGGACAGTGAACACTGAAGCTTTCTTT
CASSSGTGTVNTEAFF
>TRBJ1-1|TRBV19|13|-|few
TGTGCCAGTAAAACAGGGATGAACACTGAAGCTTTCTTT
CASKTGMNTEAFF
>TRBJ1-2|TRBV9|15|TRBD1|-
TGTGCCAGCAGCGTTAACAGGGGTGGCGGCTATGGCTACACCTTC
CASSVNRGGGYGYTF
>TRBJ1-6|TRBV11-1|14|-|-
TGTGCCAGCAGCTCCACCCGAGCGTCTTCACCCCTCCACTTT
CASSSTRASSPLHF
>TRBJ2-3|TRBV10-1|15|TRBD2|-
TGCGCCAGCAGTGGTGGTAGCGGGGGCGCAGATACGCAGTATTTT
CASSGGSGGADTQYF
>TRBJ2-1|TRBV14|16|-|-
TGTGCCAGCAGCCACCTACAGGGGGGGACCTACAATGAGCAGTTCTTC
CASSHLQGGTYNEQFF
>TRBJ2-5|TRBV23-1|19|TRBD2|-
TGCGCCAGCAGTCAATCGGTCACCACCCGGGGGGGGGCGCAAGAGACCCAGTACTTC
CASSQSVTTRGGAQETQYF
>TRBJ1-5|TRBV3-1/TRBV3-2|14|TRBD1|once
TGTGCCAGCAGCCAAGGCACAGGGGATCAGCCCCAGCATTTT
CASSQGTGDQPQHF
>TRBJ1-5|TRBV7-2|15|TRBD1|many
TGTGCCAGCAGCTCCCGACAGGGAAGCAATCAGCCCCAGCATTTT
CASSSRQGSNQPQHF
>TRBJ1-6|TRBV5-1|15|-|few
TGCGCCAGCAGCTTGCGGACTATCGATAATTCACCCCTCCACTTT
CASSLRTIDNSPLHF
>TRBJ1-2|TRBV7-2|11|-|-
TGTGCCAGCAGCTTAGTGGCTGGCTACACCTTC
CASSLVAGYTF
>TRBJ1-1|TRBV7-8|13|-|-
TGTGCCAGCAGCTTACGGGGGGCCACTGAAGCTTTCTTT
CASSLRGATEAFF
>TRBJ2-7|TRBV5-1|15|TRBD1|few
TGCGCCAGCAGCCCCCGGGGGGACAGGGCCTACGAGCAGTACTTC
CASSPRGDRAYEQYF
>TRBJ1-2|TRBV6-5|12|TRBD1|-
TGTGCCAGCAGTTCCACAGGGGAAGGCTACACCTTC
CASSSTGEGYTF
>TRBJ1-1|TRBV5-4|12|-|few
TGTGCCAGCAGCTTACGGCCGGAGGATGCTTTCTTT
CASSLRPEDAFF
>TRBJ1-5|TRBV5-4|15|TRBD1|-
TGTGCCAGCAGCGAAAGACAGGGGGCGGAACAGCCCCAGCATTTT
CASSERQGAEQPQHF
>TRBJ2-3|TRBV7-6|15|-|-
TGTGCCAGCAGCGCCGGGACATTGAACACAGATACGCAGTATTTT
CASSAGTLNTDTQYF
>TRBJ2-3|TRBV29-1|12|-|-
TGCAGCGCCGATCCAGGGGCCGATACGCAGTATTTT
CSADPGADTQYF
>TRBJ1-1|TRBV9|14|TRBD1|-
TGTGCCAGTCGCGGACAGGGGATGTTCACTGAAGCTTTCTTT
CASRGQGMFTEAFF
>TRBJ1-3|TRBV5-1|16|-|-
TGCGCCAGCAGCTTGGCCCTACCGAGCTCTGGAAACACCATATATTTT
CASSLALPSSGNTIYF
>TRBJ1-4|TRBV11-2|16|-|-
TGTGCCAGCAGCTTAGAAGGGGGGGGGAGGAATGAAAAACTGTTTTTT
CASSLEGGGRNEKLFF
>TRBJ1-1|TRBV5-1|14|TRBD1|-
TGCGCCAGCTTCCCCGGGACAGGGAACACTGAAGCTTTCTTT
CASFPGTGNTEAFF
>TRBJ1-6|TRBV5-1|15|-|-
TGCGCCAGCGCATCCACGGCAGGTGGTAATTCACCCCTCCACTTT
CASASTAGGNSPLHF
>TRBJ1-5|TRBV6-5|13|-|-
TGTGCCAGCAGAAGGGAAGGGAGCTGGCCCCAGCATTTT
CASRREGSWPQHF
>TRBJ2-1|TRBV4-1|13|TRBD2|-
TGCGCCAGCAGCCAAGGACTAGCCAATGAGCAGTTCTTC
CASSQGLANEQFF
>TRBJ1-4|TRBV10-3|15|-|-
TGTGCCATCAGTGAGTCCGGACAGCTCCCGCCTAAACTGTTTTTT
CAISESGQLPPKLFF
>TRBJ2-5|TRBV27|17|-|-
TGTGCCAGCAGCCTCTCGGGGTTGCGGGGGCGGGGAGAGACCCAGTACTTC
CASSLSGLRGRGETQYF
>TRBJ2-3|TRBV3-1/TRBV3-2|14|-|-
TGTGCCAGCAGCCAGGCCCCCGTTTCAGATACGCAGTATTTT
CASSQAPVSDTQYF
>TRBJ1-4|TRBV3-1/TRBV3-2|15|TRBD1|-
TGTGCCAGCAGCCAAGATCGGGACAGGGTTCCAAAACTGTTTTTT
CASSQDRDRVPKLFF
>TRBJ1-1|TRBV12-3/TRBV12-4|13|-|few
TGTGCCAGCAGGATTTACAGGGACACTGAAGCTTTCTTT
CASRIYRDTEAFF
>TRBJ1-1|TRBV29-1|14|-|-
TGCAGCGTCGAAAAAGGACAGATACACACTGAAGCTTTCTTT
CSVEKGQIHTEAFF
>TRBJ2-2|TRBV28|17|-|-
TGTGCCAGCAGCCCCCCTGGGGTGCGGGGGAACACCGGGGAGCTGTTTTTT
CASSPPGVRGNTGELFF
>TRBJ2-3|TRBV5-1|18|-|-
TGCGCCAGCAGCTCTACAGGAGGGCGGCTTGAGGGTAGAGATACGCAGTATTTT
CASSSTGGRLEGRDTQYF
>TRBJ1-1|TRBV2|14|-|-
TGTGCCAGCAGTGCCACGGGATTGAACACTGAAGCTTTCTTT
CASSATGLNTEAFF
>TRBJ1-2|TRBV11-2|13|-|-
TGTGCCAGCAGCTTAGCCTTTAACTATGGCTACACCTTC
CASSLAFNYGYTF